A selection of T cell receptor beta chains follows, all from one sample in a study of CD8+ T cells in alopecia areata. The table came from immunoSEQ multiplex PCR; TCRdb's copy has only in-frame clones and leaves some out. This sample yields about 190,000 clones, of which 60% are seen a single time; around 0.7% belongs to the top ten. This sample comprised CD4+ T cells sorted from blood, obtained at week 4, from a patient treated with tofacitinib. These receptors were collected from a human donor with alopecia areata. The CDR3 runs from the conserved cysteine through the conserved F or W. Each record gives: J gene, clone size, V gene, D gene, CDR3 protein, CDR3 DNA. A D gene is named only where the DNA matches it firmly. Clone size is given for some rows only: seen once, a few or many times, or a class if the clone is expanded.

TRBJ2-2	medium-sized	TRBV28	NA	CASQRSTGELFF	TGTGCCAGCCAGCGGAGCACCGGGGAGCTGTTTTTT
TRBJ2-7	NA	TRBV29-1	NA	CSVSGTLYEQYF	TGCAGCGTTTCCGGGACCCTCTACGAGCAGTACTTC
TRBJ2-2	once	TRBV30	NA	CAWSTGAGELFF	TGTGCCTGGAGTACAGGCGCCGGGGAGCTGTTTTTT
TRBJ2-2	NA	TRBV7-9	TRBD1	CASRGTVGTGELFF	TGTGCCAGCAGAGGGACAGTCGGAACCGGGGAGCTGTTTTTT
TRBJ1-1	NA	TRBV29-1	NA	CSVAGASEAFF	TGCAGCGTTGCAGGGGCCTCTGAAGCTTTCTTT
TRBJ2-7	NA	TRBV15	NA	CATSIQLGEQYF	TGTGCCACCAGTATCCAATTGGGCGAGCAGTACTTC
TRBJ1-2	NA	TRBV5-1	NA	CASSLGATPRGYGYTF	TGCGCCAGCAGCTTGGGAGCGACACCGAGGGGCTATGGCTACACCTTC
TRBJ2-3	NA	TRBV7-9	NA	CASSFKGHDPDTQYF	TGTGCCAGCAGCTTTAAGGGTCATGACCCAGATACGCAGTATTTT
TRBJ1-1	few	TRBV23-1	TRBD1	CASMHTQGGTGNEAFF	TGCGCCAGCATGCACACACAGGGTGGGACAGGGAATGAAGCTTTCTTT
TRBJ2-5	NA	TRBV30	NA	CASGQKGTQYF	TGTGCCTCTGGACAAAAAGGGACCCAGTACTTC
TRBJ2-7	NA	TRBV30	NA	CAWSRTGRTYEQYF	TGTGCCTGGAGTCGCACAGGGAGAACCTACGAGCAGTACTTC
TRBJ1-3	NA	TRBV30	TRBD1	CAWSVTGAHSGNTIYF	TGTGCCTGGAGTGTCACAGGGGCCCACTCTGGAAACACCATATATTTT
TRBJ2-1	few	TRBV7-9	NA	CASSQIRAGNSYNEQFF	TGTGCCAGCAGCCAAATAAGGGCGGGAAACTCCTACAATGAGCAGTTCTTC
TRBJ2-5	NA	TRBV2	NA	CASSGEAAQYF	TGTGCCAGCAGTGGAGAAGCGGCTCAGTACTTC
TRBJ2-5	NA	TRBV28	TRBD2	CASRTKRESRLETQYF	TGTGCCAGCAGGACAAAGCGGGAGTCTCGGTTAGAGACCCAGTACTTC
TRBJ2-6	few	TRBV29-1	NA	CSVAPSGANVLTF	TGCAGCGTTGCGCCCTCTGGGGCCAACGTCCTGACTTTC
TRBJ2-7	NA	TRBV4-3	TRBD2	CASSQARASGLRSYEQYF	TGCGCCAGCAGCCAAGCGAGGGCTAGCGGTCTTCGCTCCTACGAGCAGTACTTC
TRBJ2-7	NA	TRBV29-1	TRBD2	CSAGQGGLTYEQYF	TGCAGCGCGGGGCAGGGAGGGCTAACCTACGAGCAGTACTTC
TRBJ1-4	medium-sized	TRBV15	NA	CATRHPAGSNEKLFF	TGTGCCACCAGACACCCGGCCGGATCTAATGAAAAACTGTTTTTT
TRBJ2-7	NA	TRBV14	NA	CASSQARPRGVMIYEQYF	TGTGCCAGCAGCCAAGCAAGACCCCGTGGTGTCATGATCTACGAGCAGTACTTC
TRBJ2-3	few	TRBV27	NA	CASSFRWADTQYF	TGTGCCAGCAGTTTTAGGTGGGCGGATACGCAGTATTTT
TRBJ1-2	NA	TRBV30	TRBD1	CAWRLPDREGYGYTF	TGTGCCTGGAGGCTACCGGACAGGGAGGGCTATGGCTACACCTTC
TRBJ2-1	NA	TRBV30	TRBD2	CAWGREGNEQFF	TGTGCCTGGGGGCGGGAGGGCAATGAGCAGTTCTTC
TRBJ2-5	NA	TRBV9	NA	CASSVKTRNPQYF	TGTGCCAGCAGCGTAAAGACCCGGAATCCCCAGTACTTC
TRBJ2-5	NA	TRBV29-1	NA	CSVRGYQETQYF	TGCAGCGTGAGGGGATACCAAGAGACCCAGTACTTC
TRBJ1-4	few	TRBV6-6	TRBD1	CASSPPGQKEKLFF	TGTGCCAGCAGCCCCCCGGGACAGAAAGAAAAACTGTTTTTT
TRBJ2-5	NA	TRBV29-1	TRBD1	CSVERQGGQETQYF	TGCAGCGTTGAGCGACAGGGCGGCCAAGAGACCCAGTACTTC
TRBJ2-1	NA	TRBV27	TRBD2	CASINGLAGSNEQFF	TGTGCCAGCATAAATGGACTAGCGGGATCCAATGAGCAGTTCTTC
TRBJ2-7	NA	TRBV7-6	NA	CASSLRGNFYEQYF	TGTGCCAGCAGCTTACGGGGGAATTTCTACGAGCAGTACTTC
TRBJ1-4	few	TRBV4-1	NA	CASSSTVGEKLFF	TGCGCCAGCAGCAGTACGGTAGGGGAAAAACTGTTTTTT
TRBJ2-1	NA	TRBV7-9	TRBD2	CASSSTGTSGSYNEQFF	TGTGCCAGCAGCTCCACCGGGACTAGCGGGTCCTACAATGAGCAGTTCTTC
TRBJ2-6	once	TRBV25-1	NA	CASSGGSQGANVLTF	TGTGCCAGCAGTGGAGGGAGCCAAGGGGCCAACGTCCTGACTTTC
TRBJ2-7	NA	TRBV9	NA	CASSPTSRAYEQYF	TGTGCCAGCAGCCCGACATCCCGGGCCTACGAGCAGTACTTC
TRBJ2-7	few	TRBV7-2	TRBD2	CASSFPKTSGARYEQYF	TGTGCCAGCAGCTTCCCAAAGACTAGCGGAGCCCGCTACGAGCAGTACTTC
TRBJ2-5	NA	TRBV27	NA	CASSRQGKNQETQYF	TGTGCCAGCTCGCGGCAGGGGAAGAACCAAGAGACCCAGTACTTC
TRBJ2-2	NA	TRBV27	TRBD1	CASSSRQGSGTGELFF	TGTGCCAGCAGTTCCAGACAGGGGAGTGGCACCGGGGAGCTGTTTTTT
TRBJ2-5	NA	TRBV30	TRBD2	CAHGTSGMAYQETQYF	TGTGCCCACGGGACTAGCGGGATGGCTTACCAAGAGACCCAGTACTTC
TRBJ2-7	NA	TRBV11-2	TRBD2	CATQQQRGTSVEQYF	TGTGCCACCCAGCAGCAGAGAGGGACTAGCGTCGAGCAGTACTTC
TRBJ2-7	NA	TRBV7-2	TRBD1	CASSLVGTGVYEQYF	TGTGCCAGCAGCTTAGTCGGGACAGGGGTATACGAGCAGTACTTC
TRBJ2-7	NA	TRBV7-9	TRBD2	CASSLGLAGSEQYF	TGTGCCAGCAGCTTGGGACTAGCGGGTTCCGAGCAGTACTTC
TRBJ2-5	NA	TRBV7-9	NA	CASSTPSRETLETQYF	TGTGCCAGCAGCACGCCTAGCCGGGAGACCCTAGAGACCCAGTACTTC
TRBJ1-5	few	TRBV2	NA	CASSEVRQNQPQHF	TGTGCCAGCAGTGAGGTTAGACAGAATCAGCCCCAGCATTTT
TRBJ1-2	NA	TRBV2	TRBD1	CASTRDRGHINYGYTF	TGTGCCAGCACCAGGGACAGGGGGCACATTAACTATGGCTACACCTTC
TRBJ2-3	NA	TRBV30	TRBD2	CAWYQGGSSDTQYF	TGTGCCTGGTATCAGGGAGGGAGTTCAGATACGCAGTATTTT
TRBJ2-3	NA	TRBV18	TRBD1	CASSPIVGQGSPHTQYF	TGTGCCAGCTCACCAATCGTGGGACAGGGGTCTCCACATACGCAGTATTTT
TRBJ2-3	NA	TRBV27	NA	CASSSAPTSTDTQYF	TGTGCCAGCAGTTCTGCACCGACTAGCACAGATACGCAGTATTTT
TRBJ2-7	NA	TRBV5-1	NA	CASSFEGYEQYF	TGCGCCAGCAGCTTTGAAGGATACGAGCAGTACTTC
TRBJ1-1	NA	TRBV5-1	NA	CASSLKGTEAFF	TGCGCCAGCAGCCTCAAGGGCACTGAAGCTTTCTTT
TRBJ2-7	NA	TRBV18	NA	CASSPEGIESYEQYF	TGTGCCAGCTCACCGGAGGGGATCGAGTCCTACGAGCAGTACTTC